Included here is one T cell receptor (beta chain) sequence, with context. These data belong to a study of cytomegalovirus exposure and HLA in healthy donors. The V and J ends lost 3 bases and 3 bases respectively, with 17 bases between them. The CDR3 runs 16 residues. Germline assignment: CDR1 SEHNR and CDR2 FQNEAQ (reference sequence). The PCR employed 60 Vbeta primers together with 13 Jbeta primers. TCRdb's copy holds only in-frame clones and misses some; the assay was immunoSEQ multiplex PCR. This sample has approximately 130,000 clones; about 86% occur once, and the top ten carry 0.7%. Source material: PBMCs. The clonotype was recovered from a man younger than 30 in good health and CMV-seronegative. The chain carries TRBV7-9 and TRBJ1-1; D not resolved. CDR3 nucleotide sequence: TGTGCCAGCAGCTTGAACCGGGAGAGTGAGGACACTGAAGCTTTCTTT. Its protein product is CASSLNRESEDTEAFF.